This T cell receptor beta chain emerged from a study of blood T cell repertoires in COVID-19. About the study: The United States, Italy and Spain provided the acute and convalescent COVID-19 samples. From T cells, B-cell-depleted T cells, or PBMCs came the material, which was cDNA or gDNA.

In the source study's methods: Amplification of reference gene primers was used by the study to estimate nucleated cell counts. The data were produced by immunoSEQ multiplex PCR, yet TCRdb's version contains in-frame clones alone and is incomplete. The V and J calls and clone size were taken over from that table, and D and trimming were inferred from the DNA. The sample gives over 300,000 clones, around 89% of which show up once; roughly 6.5% is in the top ten. Germline loops: CDR1 MGHRA, CDR2 YSYEKL. V lost 1 base and J lost 0, with 12 bases in between. This CDR3 is 16 amino acids long. This clonotype was sampled from a man between 18 and 29 years old who had recovered from COVID-19. Sequencing input: peripheral blood. This sequence joins TRBV4-1 and TRBJ1-1; tentatively, D is TRBD1 (5 bases). Here the CDR3 reads CASSQVAGPMNTEAFF. CDR3 coding DNA: TGCGCCAGCAGCCAAGTGGCAGGGCCCATGAACACTGAAGCTTTCTTT.